The rows below give T cell receptor beta chains drawn from one sample of a study of patients and donors after allogeneic stem cell transplantation. In TCRdb, the RT-PCR reads were re-called with MiXCR into one record per CDR3 protein. The sample has about 400,000 distinct CDR3 sequences, 16% seen once. The sample taken for sequencing was blood, either unsorted or a sorted T cell fraction (not recorded which). The origin of the receptors is a human donor who was either an allogeneic HSCT recipient or a stem cell or donor lymphocyte infusion donor (not recorded which). It is not recorded whose cells these are; they may come from a transplant donor. Both conserved end residues are part of each CDR3. A D gene is named only where the DNA matches it firmly.

j_gene | len | v_gene | d_gene | CDR3aa
TRBJ2-7 | 16 | TRBV12-3/TRBV12-4 | - | CASSLVGPTGRYEQYF
TRBJ2-5 | 13 | TRBV5-6 | TRBD2 | CASSELAGETQYF
TRBJ2-3 | 12 | TRBV20-1 | - | CSARDPLYTQYF
TRBJ2-1 | 17 | TRBV12-3/TRBV12-4 | - | CATWGGGATLSYNEQFF
TRBJ2-2 | 17 | TRBV6-5 | - | CASSYSTQGINTGELFF
TRBJ2-1 | 13 | TRBV6-1 | TRBD1 | CASSNTGVNEQFF
TRBJ1-5 | 17 | TRBV18 | - | CASSEPRGAGSNQPQHF
TRBJ2-5 | 15 | TRBV28 | - | CASSSPPDPQETQYF
TRBJ1-1 | 15 | TRBV20-1 | - | CSARPGSLLNTEAFF
TRBJ2-7 | 15 | TRBV7-2 | TRBD2 | CASSSTGRDSYEQYF
TRBJ2-3 | 12 | TRBV20-1 | - | CSAGRRGDTQYF
TRBJ2-2 | 18 | TRBV20-1 | TRBD2 | CSAQTIGGGRKDTGELFF
TRBJ2-1 | 15 | TRBV5-1 | TRBD2 | CASSETSGGYNEQFF
TRBJ2-7 | 14 | TRBV30 | TRBD1 | CAWDPGQGSLEQYF
TRBJ2-3 | 16 | TRBV7-9 | - | CASSPRAGSGTDTQYF
TRBJ2-1 | 14 | TRBV4-2 | - | CASSQPGAYNEQFF
TRBJ2-1 | 16 | TRBV5-4 | - | CASSLDGDPTYNEQFF
TRBJ2-7 | 14 | TRBV5-1 | - | CASSLVAGSYEQYF
TRBJ2-3 | 16 | TRBV29-1 | TRBD2 | CSIRVGSGRATDTQYF
TRBJ1-2 | 18 | TRBV7-6 | - | CASSFVAWVYLYNYGYTF
TRBJ1-2 | 13 | TRBV6-1 | - | CASSEDSRGGYTF
TRBJ2-5 | 14 | TRBV2 | - | CASSETTVQETQYF
TRBJ2-1 | 14 | TRBV30 | TRBD2 | CAWHTSGRVSEQFF
TRBJ1-2 | 12 | TRBV20-1 | - | CSPLGGSYGYTF
TRBJ2-2 | 13 | TRBV29-1 | TRBD1 | CSGGQGRAGELFF
TRBJ2-7 | 12 | TRBV29-1 | - | CSVEVREDEQYF